This TCR beta chain was sequenced in a study of identical twins. All donors were healthy Caucasians. With respect to this clonotype: Its antigen is unidentified.

TCRdb passed the 5' RACE reads through MiXCR, listing each CDR3 protein once. The table has around 510,000 distinct CDR3 sequences, roughly 13% seen once. V lost 0 bases, J lost 6 bases, and 19 bases stayed unmatched. Germline V gene data show CDR1 as WNHNN and CDR2 as SYGVQD (reference sequence). CDR3 length: 21 residues. General study results and limits: Donors were not followed over many years; analysis was cross-sectional.

These same records also appear under a second study, on yellow fever vaccine responses in identical twins.

The rearrangement uses TRBV10-1 and TRBJ2-1; TRBD2 matches at 11 bases. The sequence was collected from a woman under 30 in good health. Sequenced material: CD4+ T cells sorted from blood. DNA for the CDR3: TGCGCCAGCAGTGAGTCGCGGATTAGCGGGAGGGACCCAAAAACCGCCAATGAGCAGTTCTTC. Protein product: CASSESRISGRDPKTANEQFF.